This T cell receptor beta chain was sequenced in a study of PD-L1 blockade in urothelial cancer. Across the whole study: Male sex and bladder-origin urothelial cancer characterized about 90% of the roughly 30 patients. Blood drawn 3 weeks (second dose) and 6 weeks after treatment start was analyzed. Median blood clonality was around 0.08, with 75,000 to 100,000 unique TCRs.

Study-level findings and limits: Improved survival was predicted by pretreatment blood TCR clonality below the median.

There are 15 residues in the CDR3. CDR1 SGHRS and CDR2 YFSETQ come from the germline V gene. V was clipped by 4 bases and J by 0 bases, with 11 bases between them. Sample time point: pretreatment peripheral blood. Notes on this clone: The antigen remains unidentified.

The method was immunoSEQ multiplex PCR; TCRdb's version includes in-frame clones alone and lacks a portion of them. The table shows tens of thousands of clones, with about 90% occurring only once. The source was PBMCs, collected around atezolizumab (anti-PD-L1) treatment. The TCR was taken from a woman of 80 years or more with urothelial cancer. V is TRBV5-1 and J is TRBJ1-5, with D hard to call. The CDR3 DNA follows: TGCGCCAGCAGCCCCCGGCCTAGTAGCAATCAGCCCCAGCATTTT. Translating gives CASSPRPSSNQPQHF.